This T cell receptor beta chain was identified during a study of blood T cell repertoires in COVID-19. Trimming cost V 6 bases and J 10 bases; bases outside gene matches: 6. CDR3 length equals 12 residues. The protocol was immunoSEQ multiplex PCR, while the TCRdb copy is restricted to in-frame clones and leaves out a portion. The table shows under 350,000 clones, with 85% to 90% occurring only once. V usage is TRBV12-3 or TRBV12-4 and J usage is TRBJ2-1; 7 bases map to TRBD2. The sample was peripheral blood. This TCR was sampled from a man in his forties with acute or convalescent COVID-19. The CDR3: CASSLTSPEQFF. CDR3 DNA: TGTGCCAGCAGCTTGACTAGCCCGGAGCAGTTCTTC.